The source of this T cell receptor (beta chain) is a study of T cell responses to AZD1222 COVID-19 vaccine. In the case of this clone: The antigen is undetermined.

Study-level findings and limits: The sample set comprised mostly white British donors with more females, and clonal diversity was possibly underestimated. After two AZD1222 doses, spike-specific TCR breadth and depth rose versus day 0. Reports say nearly half of spike-specific TCRs go after unmutated variant regions. Of the AZD1222 recipients, only 5 or 6 were seropositive at baseline.

The ends lost 5 bases at V and 5 bases at J; junction bases unmatched: 5. The CDR3 spans 14 residues. Germline assignment: CDR1 SNHLY and CDR2 FYNNEI. Some clones are missing from TCRdb's copy, which holds only in-frame ones; the method was immunoSEQ multiplex PCR. The sample holds under 150,000 clones, roughly 91% seen once. This TCR came from an adult in good health. This chain links TRBV2 with TRBJ2-7; 11 bases agree with TRBD2. The sample consisted of peripheral blood, taken on day 0 of AZD1222 vaccination. CDR3 in DNA: TGTGCCAGCAGTAGACTAGCGGGGCTGAACGAGCAGTACTTC. Translation: CASSRLAGLNEQYF. Based on the CDR3 plus reference TRBV2 and TRBJ2-7, the full variable domain is EPEVTQTPSHQVTQMGQEVILRCVPISNHLYFYWYRQILGQKVEFLVSFYNNEISEKSEIFDDQFSVERPDGSNFTLKIRSTKLEDSAMYFCASSRLAGLNEQYFGPGTRLTVT.